A single sample gave rise to the 20 T cell receptor beta chains below, sequenced in a study of cytomegalovirus exposure and HLA in healthy donors. The PCR made use of 60 Vbeta and 13 Jbeta primers. The assay was immunoSEQ multiplex PCR, and TCRdb's table has in-frame clones only and misses some. The repertoire holds about 140,000 clones, with 70% to 80% as singletons. Specimen: PBMCs. The receptors stem from a female donor in good health and CMV-seronegative.

V is TRBV14 and J is TRBJ1-1; maybe TRBD1 (6 bases). Trimming left V 4 bases short and J 6 bases short, with 12 bases between. This CDR3 is 13 amino acids long. Germline lookup yields CDR1 SGHDN and CDR2 FVKESK. The CDR3 region has the DNA TGTGCCAGCAGCCTTCGAGGGGGAGCTGAAGCTTTCTTT. This encodes CASSLRGGAEAFF.

The rearrangement uses TRBV27 and TRBJ2-1; TRBD1 is a possible D gene (6 bases). Germline loops: CDR1 MNHEY, CDR2 SMNVEV (reference sequence). Trimming cost V 4 bases and J 6 bases, with 16 bases left between them. The CDR3 loop spans 15 amino acids. The CDR3, as DNA: TGTGCCAGCAGTTATTTCAGGGGTGGGAGCAATGAGCAGTTCTTC. Encoded protein: CASSYFRGGSNEQFF.

The chain recombines TRBV10-3 with TRBJ2-3; possibly TRBD1 for D (6 bases). CDR1 and CDR2 from the germline V gene are ENHRY and SYGVKD. V was pared by 6 bases and J by 2 bases, with 12 bases between. The CDR3 loop spans 14 amino acids. For the CDR3, the DNA is TGTGCCATCAGGGGGGCCTTTTCCACAGATACGCAGTATTTT. Translated: CAIRGAFSTDTQYF.

The chain recombines TRBV19 with TRBJ2-3; TRBD2 is a possible D gene (5 bases). This CDR3 has 17 amino acids. Germline V gene data show CDR1 as LNHDA and CDR2 as SQIVND (reference sequence). V lost 0 bases and J 2 bases, leaving 15 bases between the germline ends. This CDR3 reads CASSIDSVLDFTDTQYF. DNA for the CDR3: TGTGCCAGTAGTATAGATTCAGTACTAGACTTCACAGATACGCAGTATTTT.

The chain couples TRBV7-9 to TRBJ2-7, with 7 bases fitting TRBD1. Germline CDR1 SEHNR, CDR2 FQNEAQ (reference sequence). This CDR3 has 17 amino acids. V shed 2 bases, J shed 0 bases, and the junction held 10 bases outside the gene matches. Here the CDR3 DNA reads TGTGCCAGCAGCTTAAGTGCGGACAGGTCGACCTCCTACGAGCAGTACTTC. It codes for CASSLSADRSTSYEQYF.

The V and J genes are TRBV9 and TRBJ2-2, with TRBD1 matching 11 bases. V shed 4 bases and J 8 bases; nucleotides not matched to a gene: 7. In germline, CDR1 is SGDLS, CDR2 YYNGEE. The CDR3 totals 15 residues. The CDR3 is CASSPQDRGRGELFF. The CDR3 DNA reads TGTGCCAGCAGCCCCCAGGACAGGGGGCGAGGGGAGCTGTTTTTT.

This clone came up once. This sequence joins TRBV6-5 and TRBJ2-1; 7 nucleotides match TRBD1. The V gene's germline CDR1 is MNHEY and CDR2 SVGAGI. With V trimmed by 3 bases and J by 2 bases, 4 bases remained unmatched. The CDR3 spans 15 residues. The CDR3 DNA follows: TGTGCCAGCAGTTATCCACAGGGGCCCTACAATGAGCAGTTCTTC. It specifies CASSYPQGPYNEQFF.

This clone was detected only a few times. The chain couples TRBV19 to TRBJ1-2, with 7 bases matching TRBD1. Germline V gives CDR1 LNHDA, CDR2 SQIVND (reference sequence). V lost 5 bases to trimming and J lost 4 bases; unmatched junction nucleotides: 4. The CDR3 spans 13 residues. CDR3 residues: CASSPTGLYGYTF. CDR3 bases: TGTGCCAGTAGTCCGACAGGGCTCTATGGCTACACCTTC.

The chain recombines TRBV5-6 with TRBJ2-3, with 10 nucleotides matching TRBD2. V trimming: 4 bases; J trimming: 0 bases; junction bases outside the gene matches: 5. CDR1 and CDR2 from the germline V gene are SGHDT and YYEEEE. The CDR3 extends over 16 amino acids. CDR3 residues: CASSGAGLASTDTQYF. The CDR3 DNA sequence: TGTGCCAGCAGCGGGGCGGGACTAGCGAGCACAGATACGCAGTATTTT.

The chain combines TRBV7-9 with TRBJ2-3; 7 positions agree with TRBD1. Germline CDR1 SEHNR, CDR2 FQNEAQ (reference sequence). V trimming: 5 bases; J trimming: 5 bases; junction bases outside the gene matches: 7. This CDR3 contains 14 residues. The CDR3 here is CASSPDRAGDTQYF. CDR3 DNA sequence: TGTGCCAGCAGCCCCGACAGGGCAGGAGATACGCAGTATTTT.

CDR3 residues: CSVEEESPYEQYF. The CDR3 DNA reads TGCAGCGTTGAAGAAGAGAGCCCCTACGAGCAGTACTTC. The chain links TRBV29-1 to TRBJ2-7; no clear D gene. Germline-derived CDR1 and CDR2 are SQVTM and ANQGSEA. The CDR3 has 13 residues. V dropped 0 bases and J dropped 2 bases, with 8 bases sitting between them.

Points on this clone: One junction end disagrees with the germline gene, perhaps due to a read error. The chain links TRBV7-7 to TRBJ2-3; tentatively, D is TRBD2 (6 bases). In germline, CDR1 is SSHAT, CDR2 FNYEAQ (reference sequence). The CDR3 totals 13 residues. DNA of the CDR3: TGTGCTAGCAGTTTACCGGGACTCACGACGCAGTATTTT. This translates into CASSLPGLTTQYF.

This rearrangement joins TRBV11-2 to TRBJ2-7, with 9 bases that match TRBD2. Germline V gene data show CDR1 as SGHAT and CDR2 as FQNNGV. V was pared by 3 bases and J by 0 bases, with 3 bases of the junction left unmatched. This CDR3 spans 15 amino acids. The CDR3 loop reads CASSLAGGSSYEQYF. For the CDR3, the DNA is TGTGCCAGCAGCTTGGCGGGAGGGTCCTCCTACGAGCAGTACTTC.

A few counts support this clone. V and J are TRBV5-1 and TRBJ1-1; 7 bases fit TRBD1. The germline CDR1 and CDR2 sequences are SGHRS and YFSETQ. The CDR3 has 15 amino acids. The V gene end was trimmed by 0 bases and the J gene end by 4 bases; junction bases not matched to a gene: 6. The CDR3 loop is CASSLELQGSTEAFF. The CDR3 coding sequence is TGCGCCAGCAGCTTGGAACTACAGGGGAGCACTGAAGCTTTCTTT.

This chain uses TRBV28 with TRBJ1-5; the D is unclear. Trimming cost V 2 bases and J 3 bases, with 8 bases left between them. This CDR3 has 14 residues. Germline assignment: CDR1 MDHEN and CDR2 SYDVKM. The CDR3 DNA reads as TGTGCCAGCAGTTTAACTAAAATCAATCAGCCCCAGCATTTT. Its protein is CASSLTKINQPQHF.

V is TRBV21-1 and J is TRBJ2-7; TRBD2 is the table's D call and was not checked against the DNA. TRBV21-1 is a listed pseudogene. CDR3 length: 13 amino acids. CDR3 DNA sequence: TGTGCCAGCAGCAAAGGGGAGAGGAACGAGCAGTACTTC. Residues: CASSKGERNEQYF.

The chain links TRBV10-3 to TRBJ2-1, with a weak D call TRBD2 (7 bases). The length of the CDR3 is 14 residues. CDR1 and CDR2 (germline): ENHRY, SYGVKD. V gave up 7 bases and J gave up 7 bases, with 17 bases separating them. The CDR3 region is CAIKGGGLWNEQFF. The CDR3 coding sequence is TGTGCCATCAAGGGGGGGGGCCTATGGAATGAGCAGTTCTTC.

The CDR3 region is CACRGAGREQYF. The CDR3 DNA follows: TGTGCCTGCCGGGGGGCAGGGCGGGAGCAGTACTTC. The chain employs TRBV30 and TRBJ2-7; the D gene is possibly TRBD2 (7 bases). Germline assignment: CDR1 GTSNPN and CDR2 SVGIG (reference sequence). The CDR3 has 12 amino acids. V was clipped by 6 bases and J by 7 bases, with 16 bases between them.

This chain connects TRBV4-3 to TRBJ2-2; 7 bases are shared with TRBD1. The V gene's germline CDR1 is LGHNA and CDR2 YSLEER. V shed 4 bases and J 0 bases; nucleotides not matched to a gene: 5. This CDR3 spans 16 amino acids. The CDR3 DNA sequence: TGCGCCAGCAGCCGAGACAGGGCTACGAACACCGGGGAGCTGTTTTTT. The encoded protein is CASSRDRATNTGELFF.

The genes are TRBV5-8 and TRBJ1-1; D is ambiguous. From germline, CDR1 is SGHTS and CDR2 YDEGEE. The CDR3 totals 13 residues. The V gene lost 2 bases and the J gene lost 11 bases, with 16 bases spanning the gap. In DNA, the CDR3 is TGTGCCAGCAGCTTACACTCAAGTCGGGAGGCTTTCTTT. It yields the protein CASSLHSSREAFF.